The clone carrying this T cell receptor (beta chain) was seen a few times. V shed 6 bases and J 2 bases; nucleotides not matched to a gene: 6. The CDR3 consists of 14 residues. The germline V gene encodes CDR1 MNHEY and CDR2 SVGAGI. Sequencing relied on a cDNA template that was reverse transcribed from extracted RNA. Libraries were prepared by immunoSEQ multiplex PCR; TCRdb keeps only in-frame clonotypes and omits some of them. The sample gives a few hundred thousand clones, roughly two fifths of which show up once; almost 0.5% is in the top ten. The record originates from a study of CD8+ T cells in alopecia areata. Treatment meaning: oral pan-JAK inhibitor, 5-10 mg twice daily.

Sample: CD4+ T cells sorted from blood, taken at week 34, from a patient treated with tofacitinib. The chain carries TRBV6-5 and TRBJ1-1, with TRBD1 matching 7 bases. This TCR was recovered from a human donor with alopecia areata. The CDR3 loop is CASRNDRANTEAFF. In DNA, the CDR3 is TGTGCCAGCAGGAACGACAGGGCTAACACTGAAGCTTTCTTT.